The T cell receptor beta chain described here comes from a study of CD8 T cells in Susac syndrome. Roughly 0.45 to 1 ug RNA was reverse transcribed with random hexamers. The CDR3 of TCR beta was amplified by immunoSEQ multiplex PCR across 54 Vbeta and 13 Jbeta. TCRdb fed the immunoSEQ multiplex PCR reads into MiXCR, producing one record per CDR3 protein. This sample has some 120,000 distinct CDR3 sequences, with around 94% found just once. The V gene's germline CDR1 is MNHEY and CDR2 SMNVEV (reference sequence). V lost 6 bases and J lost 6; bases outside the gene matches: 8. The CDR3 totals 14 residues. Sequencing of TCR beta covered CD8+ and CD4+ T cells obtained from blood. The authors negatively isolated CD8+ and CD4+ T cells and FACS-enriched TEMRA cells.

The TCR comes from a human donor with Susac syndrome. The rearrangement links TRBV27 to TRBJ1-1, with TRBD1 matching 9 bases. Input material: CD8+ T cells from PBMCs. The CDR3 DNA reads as TGTGCCAGCAGACGTGGGACAGGGCTTGCTGAAGCTTTCTTT. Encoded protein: CASRRGTGLAEAFF.